This section outlines one T cell receptor (beta chain) sequence together with its context. This entry is derived from a study of regulatory T cells. Every patient with CD3G deficiency had evidence of autoimmunity. At testing, patients were 2 to 39 years old, with reduced naive and increased memory T-cell proportions. Amplification used 52 TRBV primers and 13 TRBJ primers. Generated by immunoSEQ multiplex PCR, the TCRdb table keeps only in-frame clones and is missing some. This table holds about 18,000 clones, 92% found once. CDR1 is MDHEN, CDR2 SYDVKM, per germline. The J segment lost 6 bases and the V segment lost 3 bases, leaving 4 bases of the junction unmatched. This CDR3 region has 14 residues.

This receptor was identified in a person under 30 with CD3G deficiency. This rearrangement joins TRBV28 to TRBJ1-1; 10 nucleotides match TRBD1. The source material was CD8+ T cells sorted from blood. CDR3 loop: CASSLGQGTSEAFF. The CDR3 DNA follows: TGTGCCAGCAGTTTGGGACAGGGGACGTCTGAAGCTTTCTTT.